One T cell receptor beta chain is described in this entry. Germline CDR1 and CDR2: MNHEY and SVGEGT. Trimming removed 7 bases at V and 0 bases at J, with 9 bases between. There are 14 residues in the CDR3. From the RT-PCR reads, TCRdb called clonotypes with MiXCR, one entry per CDR3 protein. In the table there are around 700,000 distinct CDR3 sequences, approximately 15% of which are singletons. V is TRBV6-2 or TRBV6-3 and J is TRBJ1-4, with no clear D. The sequence was obtained from a female donor in good health, serving as a healthy control. The sample consisted of memory CD4+ T cells from blood. The chain's CDR3 is CASNRPSTNEKLFF. CDR3 DNA sequence: TGTGCCAGCAATAGACCGTCAACTAATGAAAAACTGTTTTTT.